This is a list of T cell receptor beta chains from one sample in a study of blood T cell repertoires in COVID-19. Assay used: immunoSEQ multiplex PCR; TCRdb lists only in-frame clones, some missing. Of roughly 340,000 clones in the sample, 87% are singletons; the top ten hold around 6%. Sequencing was done on a sample of peripheral blood. These receptors were obtained from a woman in her forties or fifties with COVID-19, enrolled during active disease. Both conserved end residues are part of each CDR3. D genes are given only for firm matches. The size field is filled for only some rows; it gives once, few, many or a size class.

d_gene,v_gene,j_gene,abundance,CDR3aa,CDR3nt
TRBD1,TRBV5-6,TRBJ2-3,-,CASRTGTGVSDTQYF,TGTGCCAGCAGAACCGGGACAGGGGTTTCAGATACGCAGTATTTT
TRBD2,TRBV4-1,TRBJ2-3,medium-sized,CASSQGSGLAGVGSTDTQYF,TGCGCCAGCAGCCAAGGGTCCGGACTAGCGGGAGTAGGTAGCACAGATACGCAGTATTTT
-,TRBV5-1,TRBJ2-3,-,CASSLGGKTGSTSTDTQYF,TGCGCCAGCAGCTTGGGTGGGAAGACGGGGTCTACTAGCACAGATACGCAGTATTTT
TRBD2,TRBV2,TRBJ2-3,-,CASRSEAGGPDTQYF,TGTGCCAGCAGGTCGGAAGCGGGAGGACCAGATACGCAGTATTTT
-,TRBV19,TRBJ2-3,few,CASSIGRLEGPTDTQYF,TGTGCCAGTAGTATAGGAAGACTTGAGGGCCCCACAGATACGCAGTATTTT
TRBD2,TRBV11-2,TRBJ2-3,-,CASSLVTSPPDTQYF,TGTGCCAGCAGCTTAGTGACTAGCCCCCCAGATACGCAGTATTTT
-,TRBV2,TRBJ1-5,few,CASRGRGGTQPQHF,TGTGCCAGCAGGGGGAGGGGAGGCACTCAGCCCCAGCATTTT
TRBD2,TRBV6-5,TRBJ2-1,-,CASSPPGLGRNEQFF,TGTGCCAGCAGTCCCCCGGGACTAGGTCGGAATGAGCAGTTCTTC
TRBD2,TRBV11-3,TRBJ2-1,-,CASSLGASGGALDNEQFF,TGTGCCAGCAGCTTAGGGGCTAGCGGAGGCGCTCTTGACAATGAGCAGTTCTTC
-,TRBV4-2,TRBJ1-1,-,CASSQGGEGTEAFF,TGTGCCAGCAGCCAGGGGGGGGAGGGCACTGAAGCTTTCTTT
-,TRBV28,TRBJ2-5,once,CASRALETQYF,TGTGCCAGCAGGGCCTTAGAGACCCAGTACTTC
TRBD1,TRBV19,TRBJ2-7,-,CASSHGTGPYEQYF,TGTGCCAGTAGTCACGGGACAGGCCCCTACGAGCAGTACTTC
-,TRBV3-1/TRBV3-2,TRBJ2-3,-,CASSLSLADTQYF,TGTGCCAGCAGCCTGTCACTAGCAGATACGCAGTATTTT
-,TRBV27,TRBJ1-1,many,CASSLTVMNTEAFF,TGTGCCAGCAGTTTAACAGTCATGAACACTGAAGCTTTCTTT
-,TRBV27,TRBJ2-3,-,CASSLSFPPNTQYF,TGTGCCAGCAGTTTATCGTTCCCCCCCAATACGCAGTATTTT
TRBD1,TRBV4-1,TRBJ1-1,few,CASSHSNRDRLNTEAFF,TGCGCCAGCAGCCATTCAAACCGGGACAGGTTGAACACTGAAGCTTTCTTT
TRBD1,TRBV29-1,TRBJ1-5,-,CSVETDRDRQPQHF,TGCAGCGTTGAGACGGACAGGGATCGTCAGCCCCAGCATTTT
TRBD1,TRBV5-1,TRBJ2-1,-,CASSLVQGTYNEQFF,TGCGCCAGCAGCTTGGTACAGGGGACCTACAATGAGCAGTTCTTC
TRBD1,TRBV18,TRBJ1-1,few,CASSPWTGGTEAFF,TGTGCCAGCTCACCTTGGACAGGGGGCACTGAAGCTTTCTTT
TRBD1,TRBV6-5,TRBJ2-7,-,CASSYGLKGAREQYF,TGTGCCAGCAGTTACGGGTTAAAGGGGGCGCGTGAGCAGTACTTC
TRBD1,TRBV4-1,TRBJ1-2,-,CASSHLTGGVRGYTF,TGCGCCAGCAGCCATCTTACAGGGGGAGTAAGAGGCTACACCTTC
TRBD1,TRBV7-9,TRBJ2-2,-,CASSLFRGQGRTGELFF,TGTGCCAGCAGCTTATTCAGGGGACAGGGTCGAACCGGGGAGCTGTTTTTT
-,TRBV2,TRBJ1-6,-,CASSEVGVRNSLNSPLHF,TGTGCCAGCAGTGAAGTAGGGGTACGAAACAGCCTAAATTCACCCCTCCACTTT
-,TRBV19,TRBJ1-2,-,CASSIRSSGANRNYGYTF,TGTGCCAGTAGTATCCGTTCTTCCGGAGCAAACCGAAACTATGGCTACACCTTC
-,TRBV10-2,TRBJ1-1,-,CASIGTENTEAFF,TGCGCCAGCATTGGAACAGAGAACACTGAAGCTTTCTTT
-,TRBV21-1,TRBJ1-4,once,CASSNATARETTNEKLFF,TGTGCCAGCAGCAACGCCACAGCCCGGGAGACCACTAATGAAAAACTGTTTTTT
TRBD2,TRBV5-1,TRBJ2-1,-,CASSPGTSGRNEQFF,TGCGCCAGCAGCCCCGGGACTAGCGGGAGGAATGAGCAGTTCTTC
TRBD1,TRBV6-5,TRBJ2-1,-,CASSQRQGWEFF,TGTGCCAGCAGCCAAAGACAGGGGTGGGAGTTCTTC
TRBD2,TRBV6-1,TRBJ2-7,-,CASSDPSGAYEQYF,TGTGCCAGCAGTGACCCTAGCGGGGCCTACGAGCAGTACTTC
TRBD1,TRBV13,TRBJ1-3,-,CASSSGTASGNTIYF,TGTGCCAGCAGCTCCGGGACAGCCTCTGGAAACACCATATATTTT
-,TRBV19,TRBJ1-4,-,CASSRGRAANEKLFF,TGTGCCAGTAGTAGAGGCAGGGCTGCTAATGAAAAACTGTTTTTT
-,TRBV6-5,TRBJ2-7,-,CATRGYLYEQYF,TGTGCCACAAGGGGGTATCTGTACGAGCAGTACTTC
TRBD1,TRBV9,TRBJ2-5,-,CASSVGFFGGQGKETQYF,TGTGCCAGCAGCGTAGGATTTTTCGGGGGACAGGGGAAAGAGACCCAGTACTTC
-,TRBV18,TRBJ2-1,-,CASSRRQASSYNEQFF,TGTGCCAGCTCCCGCAGACAGGCCAGCTCCTACAATGAGCAGTTCTTC
-,TRBV4-1,TRBJ2-3,once,CASSQEILGGGTDTQYF,TGCGCCAGCAGCCAAGAAATCCTAGGGGGGGGGACAGATACGCAGTATTTT
-,TRBV5-8,TRBJ2-4,-,CASSLAGGKLAKNIQYF,TGTGCCAGCAGCTTGGCTGGGGGGAAGCTAGCCAAAAACATTCAGTACTTC
TRBD2,TRBV2,TRBJ2-1,-,CASRGRLAGVSSYNEQFF,TGTGCCAGCAGGGGCCGACTAGCGGGCGTTAGCTCCTACAATGAGCAGTTCTTC
TRBD2,TRBV2,TRBJ2-3,-,CASSPREGGDTQYF,TGTGCCAGCAGTCCACGGGAGGGGGGAGATACGCAGTATTTT
-,TRBV21-1,TRBJ1-5,-,CASSKKGAGTVAGQPQHF,TGTGCCAGCAGCAAAAAGGGTGCAGGTACGGTGGCGGGTCAGCCCCAGCATTTT
-,TRBV19,TRBJ2-2,-,CASNGQQNTGELFF,TGTGCCAGTAACGGACAGCAGAACACCGGGGAGCTGTTTTTT